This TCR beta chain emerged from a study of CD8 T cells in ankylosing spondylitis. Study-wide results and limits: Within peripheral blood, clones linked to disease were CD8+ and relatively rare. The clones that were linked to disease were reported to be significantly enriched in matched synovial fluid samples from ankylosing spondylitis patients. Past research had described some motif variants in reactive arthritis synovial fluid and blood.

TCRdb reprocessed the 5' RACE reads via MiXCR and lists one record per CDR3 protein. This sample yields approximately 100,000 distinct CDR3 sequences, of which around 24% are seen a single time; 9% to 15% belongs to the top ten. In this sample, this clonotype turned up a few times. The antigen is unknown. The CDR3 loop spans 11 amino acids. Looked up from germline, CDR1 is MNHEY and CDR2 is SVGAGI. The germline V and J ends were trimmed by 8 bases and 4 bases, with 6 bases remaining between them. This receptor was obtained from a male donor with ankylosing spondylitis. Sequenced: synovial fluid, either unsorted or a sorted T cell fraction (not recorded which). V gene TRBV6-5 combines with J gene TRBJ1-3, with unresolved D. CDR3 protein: CASRWGNTIYF. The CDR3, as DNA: TGTGCCAGCCGGTGGGGAAACACCATATATTTT.